These T cell receptor beta chains were read from a single sample in a study of early T cells in non-severe SARS-CoV-2 infection. One entry per CDR3 protein, called by TCRdb with MiXCR from the 5' RACE reads. Of about 34,000 distinct CDR3 sequences in the sample, 5.5% to 7.5% were seen once. What was sequenced was whole blood. Receptors were obtained from an adult who was a healthcare worker with PCR-confirmed SARS-CoV-2 infection or an uninfected control (not recorded which). CDR3s include the opening cysteine and the closing phenylalanine or tryptophan. Fields, in order: V gene, D gene, clone size, CDR3 length, J gene, CDR3 protein, CDR3 DNA. The D gene is left open where the match is weak. Only some rows state a clone size, as once, few, many or a class for expanded clones.

TRBV18	-	many	16	TRBJ2-4	CASSPRTVIAKNIQYF	TGTGCCAGCTCACCACGGACCGTTATAGCCAAAAACATTCAGTACTTC
TRBV27	-	many	15	TRBJ1-4	CASSSSRENNEKLFF	TGTGCCAGCAGTTCTTCCAGGGAGAATAATGAAAAACTGTTTTTT
TRBV15	-	many	12	TRBJ1-5	CATSTGGQPQHF	TGTGCCACCAGCACCGGGGGTCAGCCCCAGCATTTT
TRBV20-1	-	many	15	TRBJ2-1	CSARDPGVLYNEQFF	TGCAGTGCTAGAGATCCGGGGGTTCTCTACAATGAGCAGTTCTTC
TRBV7-9	-	medium-sized	12	TRBJ1-1	CASSLGGLGAFF	TGTGCCAGCAGCTTAGGTGGCCTTGGAGCTTTCTTT
TRBV20-1	-	many	14	TRBJ1-1	CSARVITGGTEAFF	TGCAGTGCTAGAGTCATTACAGGTGGCACTGAAGCTTTCTTT
TRBV6-6	-	-	12	TRBJ2-7	CASSTGVGEQYF	TGTGCCAGCAGTACGGGGGTGGGGGAGCAGTACTTC
TRBV20-1	-	many	13	TRBJ1-6	CSAYQGNLSPLHF	TGCAGTGCTTACCAGGGTAATCTTTCACCCCTCCACTTT
TRBV28	TRBD1	many	16	TRBJ1-5	CASSSYWDRGNQPQHF	TGTGCCAGCAGTTCCTACTGGGACAGGGGCAATCAGCCCCAGCATTTT
TRBV4-2	TRBD2	many	15	TRBJ2-5	CASSQVTSGEETQYF	TGTGCCAGCAGCCAAGTGACTAGCGGGGAAGAGACCCAGTACTTC
TRBV7-6	-	few	16	TRBJ2-1	CASSRDAGLIGDEQFF	TGTGCCAGCAGCCGGGATGCGGGTCTAATTGGGGATGAGCAGTTCTTC
TRBV25-1	-	-	12	TRBJ1-6	CASSERYSPLHF	TGTGCCAGCAGTGAAAGGTATTCACCCCTCCACTTT
TRBV7-2	-	-	15	TRBJ2-1	CASSLGSGFYNEQFF	TGTGCCAGCAGCTTGGGTTCGGGTTTTTACAATGAGCAGTTCTTC
TRBV7-8	-	-	12	TRBJ2-5	CASSLVVETQYF	TGTGCCAGCAGCTTAGTAGTGGAGACCCAGTACTTC
TRBV7-2	TRBD1	few	14	TRBJ1-4	CASSLRGLNEKLFF	TGTGCCAGCAGCTTAAGGGGGCTAAATGAAAAACTGTTTTTT
TRBV7-9	-	many	14	TRBJ2-7	CASSLEGTYSTQYF	TGTGCCAGCAGCTTAGAGGGCACATATAGCACCCAGTACTTC
TRBV29-1	TRBD1	many	16	TRBJ2-6	CSVLDRGLSGANVLTF	TGCAGCGTCTTGGACAGGGGGCTATCTGGGGCCAACGTCCTGACTTTC
TRBV20-1	-	many	13	TRBJ1-6	CSARETVNSPLHF	TGCAGTGCTAGAGAGACAGTTAATTCACCCCTCCACTTT
TRBV5-4	-	many	13	TRBJ2-5	CASKYRGGETQYF	TGTGCCAGCAAGTACAGGGGGGGAGAGACCCAGTACTTC
TRBV6-5	-	-	12	TRBJ1-2	CASQGQNYGYTF	TGTGCCAGCCAAGGACAGAACTATGGCTACACCTTC
TRBV19	-	many	15	TRBJ2-6	CASSIGSLGANVLTF	TGTGCCAGTAGTATAGGCAGCCTCGGGGCCAACGTCCTGACTTTC
TRBV29-1	-	many	13	TRBJ2-2	CSVTPANTGELFF	TGCAGCGTGACGCCCGCGAACACCGGGGAGCTGTTTTTT
TRBV6-6	-	many	12	TRBJ2-3	CASSSGTDTQYF	TGTGCCAGCAGTTCCGGCACAGATACGCAGTATTTT
TRBV5-1	-	many	14	TRBJ1-1	CASSLDRTTTEAFF	TGCGCCAGCAGCTTGGACAGGACCACCACTGAAGCTTTCTTT
TRBV29-1	-	many	15	TRBJ2-6	CSVVDPSSGANVLTF	TGCAGCGTCGTGGACCCAAGCTCTGGGGCCAACGTCCTGACTTTC
TRBV3-1	-	-	13	TRBJ2-7	CASSHAGTGEQYF	TGTGCCAGCAGCCATGCAGGAACGGGAGAGCAGTACTTC
TRBV10-3	TRBD2	many	15	TRBJ2-1	CAISVRLAGDNEQFF	TGTGCCATCAGTGTTCGACTAGCGGGGGATAATGAGCAGTTCTTC
TRBV12-3/TRBV12-4	-	many	13	TRBJ2-7	CASSLPGPHEQYF	TGTGCCAGCAGTTTACCAGGGCCACACGAGCAGTACTTC
TRBV9	-	few	14	TRBJ2-7	CASSVASGSYEQYF	TGTGCCAGCAGCGTAGCTTCAGGGAGCTACGAGCAGTACTTC
TRBV6-2/TRBV6-3	-	many	13	TRBJ1-5	CASSRNSNQPQHF	TGTGCCAGCAGCCGGAATAGCAATCAGCCCCAGCATTTT
TRBV12-3/TRBV12-4	TRBD2	many	15	TRBJ2-5	CASSLATSGQETQYF	TGTGCCAGCAGTTTAGCGACTAGCGGTCAAGAGACCCAGTACTTC
TRBV6-4	TRBD2	many	16	TRBJ2-3	CASSSSGGSGTDTQYF	TGTGCCAGCAGCAGTAGCGGGGGGAGTGGCACAGATACGCAGTATTTT
TRBV4-3	-	many	13	TRBJ1-1	CASSQGLSTEAFF	TGCGCCAGCAGCCAAGGGTTAAGCACTGAAGCTTTCTTT
TRBV10-2	TRBD1	many	13	TRBJ1-6	CASSETTGAPLHF	TGCGCCAGCAGTGAGACGACAGGGGCCCCCCTCCACTTT
TRBV28	-	-	12	TRBJ1-2	CASRVSNYGYTF	TGTGCCAGCAGGGTATCTAACTATGGCTACACCTTC
TRBV5-1	-	many	16	TRBJ1-2	CASSLGLDMVDYGYTF	TGCGCCAGCAGCTTGGGCCTGGACATGGTTGACTATGGCTACACCTTC
TRBV6-5	TRBD2	few	15	TRBJ2-1	CASSYSSGEYNEQFF	TGTGCCAGCAGTTACTCTAGCGGGGAATACAATGAGCAGTTCTTC
TRBV2	TRBD1	-	13	TRBJ1-6	CASGSDRVSPFHF	TGTGCCAGCGGATCGGACAGGGTTTCACCCTTCCACTTT
TRBV28	-	-	12	TRBJ1-2	CASSWQGYGYTF	TGTGCCAGCAGTTGGCAGGGCTATGGCTACACCTTC
TRBV11-2	-	many	10	TRBJ2-3	CATGSDTQYF	TGTGCCACCGGTTCAGATACGCAGTATTTT
TRBV20-1	-	many	12	TRBJ2-7	CSARDDGYEQYF	TGCAGTGCTAGAGACGACGGATACGAGCAGTACTTC
TRBV29-1	-	few	14	TRBJ2-6	CSVDSPSGANVLTF	TGCAGCGTTGACAGCCCCTCTGGGGCCAACGTCCTGACTTTC
TRBV5-1	-	many	14	TRBJ2-4	CASSLEWAKNIQYF	TGCGCCAGCAGCTTGGAGTGGGCCAAAAACATTCAGTACTTC
TRBV28	TRBD1	few	15	TRBJ2-7	CASSGWTGGLYEQYF	TGTGCCAGCAGTGGGTGGACAGGGGGGTTGTACGAGCAGTACTTC
TRBV19	TRBD2	few	15	TRBJ2-1	CASSIATSGGNEQFF	TGTGCCAGTAGTATAGCAACTAGCGGGGGCAATGAGCAGTTCTTC
TRBV11-2	-	many	16	TRBJ2-7	CASSSSPQPPVHEQYF	TGTGCCAGCAGCTCTAGCCCACAACCACCCGTCCACGAGCAGTACTTC